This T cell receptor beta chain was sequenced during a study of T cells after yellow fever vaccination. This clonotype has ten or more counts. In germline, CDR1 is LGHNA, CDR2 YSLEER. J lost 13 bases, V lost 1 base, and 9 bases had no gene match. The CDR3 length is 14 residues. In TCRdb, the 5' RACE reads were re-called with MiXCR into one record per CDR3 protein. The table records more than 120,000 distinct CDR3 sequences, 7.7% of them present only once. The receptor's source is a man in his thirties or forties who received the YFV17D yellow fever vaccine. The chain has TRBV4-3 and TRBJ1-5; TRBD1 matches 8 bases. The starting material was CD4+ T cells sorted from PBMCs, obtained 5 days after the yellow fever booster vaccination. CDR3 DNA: TGCGCCAGCAGCCAAGGACCCCAGGGGGCCAAGCAGCATTTT. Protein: CASSQGPQGAKQHF.